The 11 T cell receptor beta chains reported below all come from one sample, sequenced in a study of cytomegalovirus exposure and HLA in healthy donors. PCR used 60 Vbeta primers and 13 Jbeta primers. Clones were read by immunoSEQ multiplex PCR, and TCRdb kept only the in-frame ones, dropping some. The sample carries about 130,000 clones, about 85% recorded once. Sequencing used PBMCs. The receptor set was obtained from a boy between 10 and 17 years old in good health and CMV-seronegative.

This clone was detected a few times. The chain couples TRBV4-3 to TRBJ2-3, with TRBD1 as a possible D gene (5 bases). The V end lost 1 base, the J end lost 2 bases, and 10 bases lay between the germline ends. CDR1 and CDR2 (germline): LGHNA, YSLEER. This CDR3 has 15 residues. CDR3 sequence: CASSQALTVTDTQYF. CDR3 sequence (DNA): TGCGCCAGCAGCCAAGCCCTGACAGTCACAGATACGCAGTATTTT.

The chain joins TRBV5-4 to TRBJ1-2; tentatively, D is TRBD1 (6 bases). The germline CDR1 and CDR2 sequences are SGHNT and YYREEE (reference sequence). V lost 3 bases to trimming and J lost 6 bases, with 15 bases between them. The CDR3 spans 14 residues. The CDR3 sequence is CASSSRANRDGYTF. Here the CDR3 DNA reads TGTGCCAGCAGCTCTCGAGCCAACAGGGATGGCTACACCTTC.

V is TRBV29-1 and J is TRBJ1-1; weak D call: TRBD1 (6 bases). The length of the CDR3 is 13 residues. CDR1 SQVTM and CDR2 ANQGSEA come from the germline V gene. The V end lost 5 bases, the J end lost 4 bases, and 14 bases lay between the germline ends. The CDR3 protein is CSVIGGFGTEAFF. The DNA for the CDR3 is TGCAGCGTTATAGGGGGTTTCGGCACTGAAGCTTTCTTT.

V usage is TRBV7-3 and J usage is TRBJ2-1; TRBD1 matches 9 bases. Germline loops: CDR1 SGHTA, CDR2 FQGTGA. J was trimmed by 7 bases and V by 2 bases; bases with no gene match: 12. This CDR3 is 17 amino acids long. The CDR3 loop reads CASSLVTGGRGNNEQFF. In nucleotides, the CDR3 is TGTGCCAGCAGCTTAGTCACAGGGGGCCGGGGTAATAATGAGCAGTTCTTC.

V gene TRBV7-8 combines with J gene TRBJ2-7; 11 nucleotides align to TRBD2. CDR3 size: 16 residues. The germline V gene has CDR1 SGHVS and CDR2 FQNEAQ. V was clipped by 1 base and J by 2 bases; unmatched bases: 4. CDR3 amino acids: CASSLVTSGRTYEQYF. CDR3 in DNA: TGTGCCAGCAGCTTAGTCACTAGCGGGAGAACCTACGAGCAGTACTTC.

The J gene is TRBJ2-7, the V gene TRBV29-1, with D possibly being TRBD1 (6 bases). The V end was cut by 6 bases, the J end by 4 bases, with 13 bases between. CDR3 size: 12 residues. Germline CDR1 is SQVTM and CDR2 is ANQGSEA. The CDR3: CSVSQGSYEQYF. In DNA form, the CDR3 reads TGCAGCGTATCACAGGGATCGTACGAGCAGTACTTC.

This clone was detected only a few times. Here the CDR3 reads CASSEALHSQPQHF. In DNA form, the CDR3 reads TGTGCCAGCAGTGAAGCGCTTCATAGTCAGCCCCAGCATTTT. V usage is TRBV6-1 and J usage is TRBJ1-5; D call uncertain. Germline V lookup: CDR1 MNHNS, CDR2 SASEGT. The V end lost 0 bases, the J end lost 6 bases, and 9 bases lay between the germline ends. The CDR3 loop spans 14 amino acids.

The chain couples TRBV4-1 to TRBJ1-1, with 7 bases lining up with TRBD1. CDR3 length: 14 residues. The junction had 6 bases not matched to a gene; V was cut back by 4 bases and J by 4 bases. The germline V gene has CDR1 MGHRA and CDR2 YSYEKL. The CDR3 DNA is TGCGCCAGCAGCCCAGGGGGAGAGGTCACTGAAGCTTTCTTT. Protein: CASSPGGEVTEAFF.

This rearrangement joins TRBV6-1 to TRBJ1-1; 7 bases align to TRBD1. Germline V gene lookup returns CDR1 MNHNS and CDR2 SASEGT. With V trimmed by 3 bases and J by 10 bases, 23 bases remained unmatched. The CDR3 length is 18 residues. The CDR3 region is CASSDSWARRGDLLGAFF. The CDR3 DNA follows: TGTGCCAGCAGTGATTCGTGGGCTCGCAGGGGGGACCTCCTGGGAGCTTTCTTT.

This clone was picked up a small number of times. The chain couples TRBV4-1 to TRBJ2-5, with no clear D. Deletions cut 1 base from V and 0 bases from J, with 3 bases between. The CDR3 extends over 13 amino acids. Germline assignment: CDR1 MGHRA and CDR2 YSYEKL. DNA of the CDR3: TGCGCCAGCAGCCAAGTATACCAAGAGACCCAGTACTTC. This encodes CASSQVYQETQYF.

A single count supports this clone. V gene TRBV27 combines with J gene TRBJ2-5; 8 positions agree with TRBD2. With the DNA end fitting TRBJ2-7 better, the J assignment may be wrong. This CDR3 contains 15 residues. CDR1 and CDR2 from the germline V gene are MNHEY and SMNVEV (reference sequence). The CDR3 here is CASSYASGGAYEQYF. The CDR3, as DNA: TGTGCCAGCAGTTACGCCTCCGGGGGGGCCTACGAGCAGTACTTC.